The entry below gives a single T cell receptor beta chain sequence along with its context. Its antigen remains unidentified. This clone may be a read error of a much larger clone one base away. Profiling relied on immunoSEQ multiplex PCR, and the TCRdb table lists in-frame clones only, not all of them. Of about 680,000 clones listed, approximately 79% were seen once; the top ten hold about 1.7%. The sample comes from a study of shared clonotypes between healthy human individuals. Broader study findings: Richness estimates generally favored naive over memory subsets. About 5% was the fraction of naive CD4 clonotypes found shared across several donors.

Germline assignment: CDR1 SGHTA and CDR2 FQGNSA. V lost 5 bases to trimming and J lost 9 bases, with 18 bases between them. The CDR3 has 14 amino acids. The clonotype was recovered from a young woman in good health. Sequencing was carried out using memory CD4+ T cells sorted from blood. Subset noted: CD45RA-negative fraction. The chain recombines TRBV7-2 with TRBJ2-3, with D perhaps being TRBD1 or TRBD2 (5 bases each). CDR3 DNA: TGTGCCAGCAGCCCGGGGACGCGGAGCAGGACGCAGTATTTT. As protein: CASSPGTRSRTQYF.